This entry is about one T cell receptor beta chain. This sample was included in a study of blood T cell repertoires in COVID-19. Study details: From T cells, B-cell-depleted T cells, or PBMCs came the material, which was cDNA or gDNA.

CDR1 and CDR2 (germline): MNHEY, SVGAGI. V was cut by 0 bases and J by 8 bases, with 16 bases left in between. This CDR3 comprises 15 residues. Under the authors' procedure: The authors estimated nucleated cell counts from reference gene primer amplification. TCRdb keeps only in-frame clones here, not all; method: immunoSEQ multiplex PCR. V and J calls and clone size are those listed in that table; D and trimming were worked out from the DNA. The profile shows some 250,000 clones, around 90% of them singletons. Participants were aged roughly 18 to 90 years, lived in around 25 US areas, and enrolled virtually. Cohorts were based on clinical histories the participants reported.

The J gene is TRBJ1-2, the V gene TRBV6-5; D call uncertain. Specimen: PBMCs or T cells enriched from blood (not recorded which). The source is a human donor in a cohort exposed to, infected with or recovered from COVID-19 (not recorded which). The donor label of this sample is uncertain. The CDR3 DNA is TGTGCCAGCAGTTACTCGATTTCAACTGGGCAGGGCTACACCTTC. Protein sequence: CASSYSISTGQGYTF.